This TCR beta chain came from a study of radiation and T cells in renal cell carcinoma. Study-wide points: From baseline, blood top tumor clonotypes peaked at 2 weeks post-radiation.

Indicated time point: blood 4 weeks post-SBRT, at nephrectomy. As for treatment: 15 Gy SBRT to primary tumor, nephrectomy 4 weeks later. Nephrectomy followed 15 Gy stereotactic body radiation by 4 weeks. This renal cell carcinoma was of the clear cell type. Libraries were prepared by immunoSEQ multiplex PCR; TCRdb keeps only in-frame clonotypes and omits some of them. The table lists 75,000 to 90,000 clones, 80% to 90% of them singletons, with 5% to 7.5% in the top ten. The CDR3 is 14 amino acids. CDR1 KGHSH and CDR2 LQKENI come from the germline V gene. The V and J ends lost 0 bases and 1 base respectively, with 6 bases between them. A word on this clone: The antigen remains undetermined.

The sequencing used blood, collected from a patient whose treatment included radiotherapy and nephrectomy. The chain employs TRBV18 and TRBJ2-5; D not resolved. This TCR came from a woman in her sixties or seventies with renal cell carcinoma. For the CDR3, the DNA is TGTGCCAGCTCACCACCGTCCCGCCAAGAGACCCAGTACTTC. Its translation is CASSPPSRQETQYF.